The next 26 T cell receptor beta chains were all read from a single sample in a study of blood T cell repertoires in COVID-19. The table came from immunoSEQ multiplex PCR; TCRdb's copy has only in-frame clones and leaves some out. The data contain 200,000 to 250,000 clones, approximately 89% of them singletons. What was sequenced was PBMCs or T cells enriched from blood (not recorded which). These receptors came from a woman aged 25 to 39 who had been exposed to COVID-19.

The gene calls are TRBV9 and TRBJ2-2, with 11 bases identical to TRBD2. Germline CDR1 reads SGDLS; CDR2 reads YYNGEE. The CDR3 consists of 16 residues. The trim removed 3 bases at V and 1 base at J, leaving 2 bases unmatched. In DNA, the CDR3 is TGTGCCAGCAGCGCCGGACTAGCGGGGAACACCGGGGAGCTGTTTTTT. Translation: CASSAGLAGNTGELFF.

This clone turned up a few times. V is TRBV25-1 and J is TRBJ1-5, with D possibly TRBD1 on 5 matching bases. The germline V and J ends were trimmed by 2 bases and 6 bases, with 8 bases remaining between them. The length of the CDR3 is 13 residues. Germline CDR1 reads MGHDK; CDR2 reads SYGVNS. CDR3 nucleotide sequence: TGTGCCAGCAGTGAAGGGGGGGGTCAGCCCCAGCATTTT. The encoded protein is CASSEGGGQPQHF.

This clone has only one observation. In DNA form, the CDR3 reads TGTGCCAGCAGCGCCCGACAGGGGGCCCAAAGAGGGACCGGGGAGCTGTTTTTT. Translating it yields CASSARQGAQRGTGELFF. V gene TRBV7-9 combines with J gene TRBJ2-2; 10 bases match TRBD1. The CDR3 spans 18 residues. Germline CDR1 SEHNR, CDR2 FQNEAQ (reference sequence). J lost 5 bases, V lost 5 bases, and 14 bases had no gene match. The full variable domain, rest sourced from reference TRBV7-9 and TRBJ2-2, is DTGVSQNPRHKITKRGQNVTFRCDPISEHNRLYWYRQTLGQGPEFLTYFQNEAQLEKSRLLSDRFSAERPKGSFSTLEIQRTEQGDSAMYLCASSARQGAQRGTGELFFGEGSRLTVL.

The rearrangement joins TRBV5-1 to TRBJ2-1; TRBD2 matches 7 bases. V shed 1 base, J shed 4 bases, and the junction held 5 bases outside the gene matches. The CDR3 sequence is 15 residues long. In germline, CDR1 is SGHRS, CDR2 YFSETQ. The CDR3 DNA is TGCGCCAGCAGCTTGCTAGCGGAGAAATACAATGAGCAGTTCTTC. Protein sequence: CASSLLAEKYNEQFF.

The DNA for the CDR3 is TGCAGCGTTGATACCACTAGCACAGATACGCAGTATTTT. Its translation: CSVDTTSTDTQYF. The V call is TRBV29-1, the J call TRBJ2-3; D is uncertain. The germline V gene encodes CDR1 SQVTM and CDR2 ANQGSEA. The V end was cut by 3 bases, the J end by 0 bases, with 7 bases between. The CDR3 spans 13 residues.

This chain links TRBV9 with TRBJ2-7; the match to TRBD2 covers 8 bases. The CDR3 has 15 residues. Germline assignment: CDR1 SGDLS and CDR2 YYNGEE. The V segment lost 0 bases and the J segment 2 bases; nucleotides outside the gene matches: 4. CDR3 coding DNA: TGTGCCAGCAGCGTAGGGCTAGCGGGCGCCTACGAGCAGTACTTC. Translated: CASSVGLAGAYEQYF.

The rearrangement joins TRBV29-1 to TRBJ2-3; possibly TRBD1 for D (5 bases). Germline CDR1 SQVTM, CDR2 ANQGSEA. Trimming pared 2 bases from V and 8 bases from J, leaving 14 bases between. CDR3 length: 13 residues. CDR3 region: CSVEPRVKGTQYF. CDR3 sequence (DNA): TGCAGCGTTGAACCCAGGGTAAAGGGTACGCAGTATTTT.

The chain recombines TRBV9 with TRBJ1-3, with D uncertain. Germline-derived CDR1 and CDR2 are SGDLS and YYNGEE. V shed 0 bases and J shed 3 bases, with 10 bases lying between them. The CDR3 loop spans 15 amino acids. CDR3 DNA: TGTGCCAGCAGCGTAGGCGGAGGTCTTGGAAACACCATATATTTT. It translates to CASSVGGGLGNTIYF.

V usage is TRBV3-1 (or the pseudogene TRBV3-2) and J usage is TRBJ1-1, with D possibly being TRBD1 (5 bases). V dropped 1 base and J dropped 4 bases, with 10 bases sitting between them. Germline loops: CDR1 LGHDT, CDR2 YNNKEL (reference sequence). The CDR3 contains 14 residues. CDR3 residues: CASSQVSGITEAFF. DNA of the CDR3: TGTGCCAGCAGCCAAGTGTCAGGGATCACTGAAGCTTTCTTT.

The chain employs TRBV30 and TRBJ2-2; 12 bases line up with TRBD2. V lost 3 bases, J lost 6 bases, and 14 bases stayed unmatched. The germline CDR1 and CDR2 sequences are GTSNPN and SVGIG (reference sequence). CDR3 length: 18 amino acids. CDR3: CAWRSHKSSGRAAGELFF. The CDR3 bases are TGTGCCTGGAGGAGCCACAAATCTAGCGGGAGGGCCGCCGGGGAGCTGTTTTTT.

The genes are TRBV7-9 and TRBJ1-1, with D maybe TRBD1 (5 bases). Germline assignment: CDR1 SEHNR and CDR2 FQNEAQ (reference sequence). The V end lost 6 bases, the J end lost 1 base, and 6 bases lay between the germline ends. The CDR3 sequence is 12 residues long. CDR3 nucleotide sequence: TGTGCCAGCAGTACAGGGAACACTGAAGCTTTCTTT. Translating it yields CASSTGNTEAFF. The full variable domain, in which reference TRBV7-9 and TRBJ1-1 provide the parts outside the CDR3, is DTGVSQNPRHKITKRGQNVTFRCDPISEHNRLYWYRQTLGQGPEFLTYFQNEAQLEKSRLLSDRFSAERPKGSFSTLEIQRTEQGDSAMYLCASSTGNTEAFFGQGTRLTVV.

The V gene is TRBV20-1, the J gene TRBJ2-5; weak D call: TRBD2 (6 bases). This CDR3 has 14 amino acids. Between the trimmed V and J ends, which lost 3 bases and 4 bases, there was a span of 15 bases. The V gene's germline CDR1 is DFQATT and CDR2 SNEGSKA (reference sequence). The CDR3 loop is CSASIGGPGETQYF. In DNA form, the CDR3 reads TGCAGTGCTAGTATCGGAGGGCCTGGAGAGACCCAGTACTTC.

The chain combines TRBV25-1 with TRBJ2-1, with D possibly being TRBD1 (5 bases). The CDR3 consists of 15 residues. Germline values: CDR1 MGHDK, CDR2 SYGVNS. Trimming cost V 3 bases and J 1 base, with 10 bases left between them. CDR3 loop: CASSDIGHSYNEQFF. The CDR3 region has the DNA TGTGCCAGCAGTGACATCGGACATTCCTACAATGAGCAGTTCTTC.

This rearrangement joins TRBV2 to TRBJ2-2; 10 bases line up with TRBD2. Germline V lookup: CDR1 SNHLY, CDR2 FYNNEI. The CDR3 covers 18 residues. Trimming took 6 bases from V and 4 from J; bases not matched to a gene: 14. The CDR3 DNA is TGTGCCAGCAGCCCACGGGTACTAGCGGGATGGAGCACCGGGGAGCTGTTTTTT. Translating gives CASSPRVLAGWSTGELFF.

CDR3 sequence: CASSQEGLAGAGELFF. CDR3 bases: TGCGCCAGCAGCCAAGAGGGACTAGCGGGAGCCGGGGAGCTGTTTTTT. This chain links TRBV4-1 with TRBJ2-2, with TRBD2 matching 14 bases. This CDR3 is 16 amino acids long. V shed 0 bases and J 6 bases; nucleotides not matched to a gene: 0. CDR1 is MGHRA, CDR2 YSYEKL, per germline.

J is TRBJ2-3 and V is TRBV5-4; a weak D match, TRBD2 (5 bases). CDR1 and CDR2 from the germline V gene are SGHNT and YYREEE (reference sequence). The CDR3 contains 15 residues. V lost 5 bases and J 1 base, leaving 14 bases between the germline ends. CDR3 coding DNA: TGTGCCAGCAGTTCAAACTCGAGGGGCACAGATACGCAGTATTTT. This translates into CASSSNSRGTDTQYF.

The chain couples TRBV3-1 (or the pseudogene TRBV3-2) to TRBJ1-4; the D gene is possibly TRBD1 (5 bases). The length of the CDR3 is 15 residues. The germline gives CDR1 LGHDT, CDR2 YNNKEL (reference sequence). V was pared by 2 bases and J by 3 bases, with 10 bases between. The CDR3 DNA follows: TGTGCCAGCAGCCAAACAGACAGTCCTAATGAAAAACTGTTTTTT. Protein sequence: CASSQTDSPNEKLFF.

J is TRBJ1-4 and V is TRBV10-2; 10 bases match TRBD1. V shed 8 bases and J 6 bases; nucleotides not matched to a gene: 3. Germline values: CDR1 WSHSY, CDR2 SAAADI. This CDR3 contains 13 residues. The CDR3 DNA reads as TGCGCCAGCGGCGGACAGGGGGATGAAAAACTGTTTTTT. Encoded protein: CASGGQGDEKLFF.

The chain has TRBV27 and TRBJ2-7, with TRBD2 matching 8 bases. This CDR3 is built from 13 residues. Per germline, CDR1 MNHEY and CDR2 SMNVEV (reference sequence). V gave up 10 bases and J gave up 0 bases; unmatched junction bases: 5. The CDR3 coding sequence is TGTGCCACGAGCGGGAGTTACTCCTACGAGCAGTACTTC. The encoded protein is CATSGSYSYEQYF.

This chain joins TRBV6-4 and TRBJ2-7; maybe TRBD2 (7 bases). Trimming took 5 bases from V and 3 from J, leaving 17 bases between them. This CDR3 spans 15 amino acids. CDR1 and CDR2 (germline): MRHNA, SNTAGT. CDR3 sequence reads: CASSREDSYLYEQYF. CDR3 nucleotides: TGTGCCAGCAGTCGGGAGGACAGCTACCTCTACGAGCAGTACTTC.

The chain uses TRBV5-1 and TRBJ1-1; D call uncertain. The V end was cut by 0 bases, the J end by 3 bases, with 15 bases between. This CDR3 spans 16 amino acids. The germline V gene encodes CDR1 SGHRS and CDR2 YFSETQ. Here the CDR3 reads CASSLGTRPRDTEAFF. CDR3 coding DNA: TGCGCCAGCAGCTTGGGGACTCGCCCCCGGGACACTGAAGCTTTCTTT.

The chain joins TRBV28 to TRBJ1-2; a possible D gene is TRBD1 (5 bases). The CDR3 contains 15 residues. V was pared by 1 base and J by 4 bases, with 13 bases between. Germline V gene sequence: CDR1 MDHEN, CDR2 SYDVKM. The CDR3 loop reads CASSLSAGGSYGYTF. The CDR3 region has the DNA TGTGCCAGCAGTTTATCGGCCGGGGGATCCTATGGCTACACCTTC.

The chain has TRBV19 and TRBJ1-6; D possibly corresponds to TRBD1 (5 bases). V lost 7 bases and J lost 8, with 12 bases in between. There are 13 residues in the CDR3. CDR1 LNHDA and CDR2 SQIVND come from the germline V gene (reference sequence). The CDR3 region has the DNA TGTGCCAGTAATCAGGGCTACTATTCACCCCTCCACTTT. This encodes CASNQGYYSPLHF.

V usage is TRBV4-1 and J usage is TRBJ2-5; 10 bases align to TRBD1. Germline V gene sequence: CDR1 MGHRA, CDR2 YSYEKL. The CDR3 is made up of 15 amino acids. Losses at the gene ends were 6 bases for V and 5 bases for J; bases not matched to a gene: 9. The CDR3 DNA is TGCGCCAGCAGTCACCCGGGACAGGGGTCGGAGACCCAGTACTTC. It encodes CASSHPGQGSETQYF.

CDR3: CASSDFSGGGEQYF. CDR3 nucleotides: TGTGCCAGCAGCGACTTTTCAGGAGGAGGCGAGCAGTACTTC. This sequence joins TRBV25-1 and TRBJ2-7; possible D gene TRBD2, 5 bases. Trimming pared 6 bases from V and 6 bases from J, leaving 18 bases between. CDR1 and CDR2 (germline): MGHDK, SYGVNS. This CDR3 comprises 14 residues.

J is TRBJ1-6 and V is TRBV28; 7 bases agree with TRBD1. The CDR3 sequence is 17 residues long. The J segment lost 7 bases and the V segment lost 0 bases, leaving 9 bases of the junction unmatched. The germline CDR1 and CDR2 sequences are MDHEN and SYDVKM. The CDR3 sequence is CASSLWSGTARNSPLHF. The CDR3 DNA sequence: TGTGCCAGCAGTTTATGGTCCGGGACAGCCAGAAATTCACCCCTCCACTTT.